This TCR beta chain was documented in a study of cytomegalovirus exposure and HLA in healthy donors. Repertoires were generated with immunoSEQ multiplex PCR, while TCRdb's copy carries only in-frame clones and drops some. The sample lists 150,000 or so clones; approximately 86% were seen once. The donors formed part of the approximately 120-subject validation cohort, distinct from the roughly 700-subject first cohort. About this clone: Its antigen is unknown.

Whole-study results and caveats: The investigators catalogued 150 to 200 TCR beta chains as cytomegalovirus-associated. The TCR clusters that emerged in the first cohort tended, a later analysis found, to co-occur in the 120 or so validation repertoires. In vitro testing confirmed three CMV-associated chains as specific for CMV antigens.

The V gene lost 0 bases and the J gene lost 0 bases, with 9 bases spanning the gap. The V gene's germline CDR1 is LGHNA and CDR2 YSLEER. The CDR3 totals 15 residues. The TCR comes from a human donor in good health. The J gene is TRBJ2-7, the V gene TRBV4-3; D ambiguous. Sequencing was carried out using PBMCs. This CDR3 reads CASSQEFSYSYEQYF. CDR3 in DNA: TGCGCCAGCAGCCAAGAGTTCTCTTACTCCTACGAGCAGTACTTC.